This T cell receptor beta chain was recorded in a study of blood T cell repertoires in COVID-19. Across the whole study: The analysed material was cDNA or gDNA that came from T cells, B-cell-depleted T cells, or PBMCs.

Authors' processing steps: How many nucleated cells were present was estimated from reference gene primer amplification. The protocol was immunoSEQ multiplex PCR, while the TCRdb copy is restricted to in-frame clones and leaves out a portion. The DNA was the basis for D and trimming; V, J and clone size are from that table. The repertoire has a few hundred thousand clones, 70% to 90% of them found once; the top ten carry about 0.91%. Germline loops: CDR1 SNHLY, CDR2 FYNNEI. Deletions cut 3 bases from V and 4 bases from J, with 13 bases between. This CDR3 region has 14 residues. The sequenced material came from peripheral blood. The origin of this receptor is a man aged 18 to 30 with COVID-19, enrolled during active disease. The chain couples TRBV2 to TRBJ2-7; TRBD2 might be the D (5 bases). CDR3 loop: CASSDRTGKYEQYF. The CDR3 nucleotides are TGTGCCAGCAGTGACAGGACTGGGAAGTACGAGCAGTACTTC. The full variable domain, rest sourced from reference TRBV2 and TRBJ2-7, is EPEVTQTPSHQVTQMGQEVILRCVPISNHLYFYWYRQILGQKVEFLVSFYNNEISEKSEIFDDQFSVERPDGSNFTLKIRSTKLEDSAMYFCASSDRTGKYEQYFGPGTRLTVT.